This TCR beta chain came from a study of T cells in Graves' hyperthyroidism and ophthalmopathy. The study's findings and limits: For ophthalmopathy, model prediction preceded onset by a median about 6 months. Peripheral blood also featured most of the thyroid clonotypes expanded above 0.001.

Trimming left V 3 bases short and J 3 bases short, with 9 bases between. This CDR3 contains 13 residues. CDR1 MNHEY and CDR2 SMNVEV come from the germline V gene (reference sequence). In regard to this clonotype: The antigen is undetermined.

Regions amplified from RNA transcripts were the TCR beta CDR3 regions. The HTBI primer set drove a first-round RT-PCR of the TCR CDR3. TCRdb re-analysed the multiplex PCR reads in MiXCR, keeping a single row per CDR3 protein. Counted here are fewer than 400,000 distinct CDR3 sequences, around an eighth occurring once; the ten biggest clones make up 25% to 30%. The chain carries TRBV27 and TRBJ2-7; no firm D call. Sequenced material: blood. The origin of this receptor is a middle-aged man with Graves' ophthalmopathy. The CDR3: CASSFRWSYEQYF. The CDR3 DNA sequence: TGTGCCAGCAGTTTTCGATGGAGCTACGAGCAGTACTTC.